This entry lists 21 T cell receptor beta chains sequenced from one sample in a study of T cell responses to AZD1222 COVID-19 vaccine. Here immunoSEQ multiplex PCR was the method, and the copy in TCRdb shows in-frame clones only, minus some. This table has tens of thousands of clones, around 80% appearing once. The material was peripheral blood, obtained on day 0 of AZD1222 vaccination. All receptors come from an adult in good health.

This sequence joins TRBV7-8 and TRBJ2-7, with D perhaps TRBD1 or TRBD2 (5 bases each). This CDR3 is built from 15 residues. V lost 1 base and J lost 0, with 10 bases in between. Germline-derived CDR1 and CDR2 are SGHVS and FQNEAQ. For the CDR3, the DNA is TGTGCCAGCAGCTTAGTCGCAGGGAGCTCCTACGAGCAGTACTTC. It is translated as CASSLVAGSSYEQYF.

The CDR3 DNA reads TGTGCCAGCAGCTTTGGGACAGGGTGGAATTCACCCCTCCACTTT. The encoded protein is CASSFGTGWNSPLHF. The chain has TRBV14 and TRBJ1-6; 9 bases are a match to TRBD1. Trimming cost V 5 bases and J 7 bases; bases outside gene matches: 6. This CDR3 region has 15 residues. Per germline, CDR1 SGHDN and CDR2 FVKESK.

Only a few counts were recorded for this clone. The J gene is TRBJ1-1, the V gene TRBV27; TRBD1 might be the D (6 bases). Germline assignment: CDR1 MNHEY and CDR2 SMNVEV (reference sequence). V gave up 0 bases and J gave up 1 base, with 9 bases separating them. The CDR3 runs to 15 residues. CDR3 amino acids: CASSLSGGANTEAFF. In nucleotides, the CDR3 is TGTGCCAGCAGTTTATCGGGGGGGGCGAACACTGAAGCTTTCTTT.

A single count supports this clone. The J gene is TRBJ1-2, the V gene TRBV28, with 8 positions matching TRBD1. J gave up 4 bases and V 6 bases, and 4 bases lay outside the gene matches. The CDR3 is made up of 13 amino acids. Germline CDR1 is MDHEN and CDR2 is SYDVKM. The CDR3 spells CASRETGGYGYTF. Here the CDR3 DNA reads TGTGCCAGCAGGGAAACAGGGGGCTATGGCTACACCTTC.

The chain has TRBV30 and TRBJ1-2; tentatively, D is TRBD1 (5 bases). V gave up 1 base and J gave up 2 bases, with 11 bases separating them. Germline loops: CDR1 GTSNPN, CDR2 SVGIG (reference sequence). This CDR3 is 14 amino acids long. CDR3 region: CAWSAPGLNYGYTF. The CDR3 region has the DNA TGTGCCTGGAGTGCACCGGGACTCAACTATGGCTACACCTTC.

The table lists this clone with a count of one. The chain couples TRBV7-2 to TRBJ2-3; TRBD2 is a possible D gene (5 bases). CDR3 length equals 14 residues. The V end was cut by 0 bases, the J end by 5 bases, with 9 bases between. Germline assignment: CDR1 SGHTA and CDR2 FQGNSA. The CDR3 loop reads CASSLAGVKDTQYF. The CDR3 nucleotides are TGTGCCAGCAGCTTAGCCGGGGTCAAAGATACGCAGTATTTT.

DNA for the CDR3: TGTGCCAGCTTCCTTGGTAGGGGGACAGGGGAGTATGAAGCTTTCTTT. This sequence encodes CASFLGRGTGEYEAFF. The V gene is TRBV11-2, the J gene TRBJ1-1; 10 bases line up with TRBD1. Germline V gives CDR1 SGHAT, CDR2 FQNNGV. The V gene end was trimmed by 8 bases and the J gene end by 7 bases; junction bases not matched to a gene: 16. The CDR3 totals 16 residues.

The chain employs TRBV3-1 (or the pseudogene TRBV3-2) and TRBJ1-3; tentatively, D is TRBD1 (5 bases). The ends were cut back, 2 bases at V and 4 bases at J, with 9 bases in the middle. CDR3 length: 14 residues. Germline V lookup: CDR1 LGHDT, CDR2 YNNKEL (reference sequence). Here the CDR3 DNA reads TGTGCCAGCAGCCAAAGCCAGGGAGGAAACACCATATATTTT. Translating gives CASSQSQGGNTIYF.

The rearrangement links TRBV30 to TRBJ2-2, with D maybe TRBD1 (5 bases). This CDR3 has 15 residues. V was clipped by 0 bases and J by 2 bases, with 10 bases between them. Germline CDR1 reads GTSNPN; CDR2 reads SVGIG (reference sequence). For the CDR3, the DNA is TGTGCCTGGAGTGTAAGGACACTAAACACCGGGGAGCTGTTTTTT. Its protein product is CAWSVRTLNTGELFF.

J is TRBJ1-1 and V is TRBV6-6; 8 positions match TRBD1. The CDR3 loop spans 14 amino acids. CDR1 and CDR2 (germline): MNHNY, SVGAGI (reference sequence). The V and J ends lost 5 bases and 1 base, in that order; junction bases with no gene match: 3. CDR3 DNA sequence: TGTGCCAGCAGTAGACAGGGGCAGAACACTGAAGCTTTCTTT. It is translated as CASSRQGQNTEAFF.

The V gene is TRBV11-2, the J gene TRBJ2-1; 9 bases agree with TRBD2. Germline CDR1 is SGHAT and CDR2 is FQNNGV. J was trimmed by 5 bases and V by 4 bases; bases with no gene match: 6. The length of the CDR3 is 15 residues. The CDR3 reads CASSWGLAGNNEQFF. The CDR3 DNA reads TGTGCCAGCAGCTGGGGACTAGCCGGTAACAATGAGCAGTTCTTC.

The table lists this clone with a count of one. The chain joins TRBV15 to TRBJ2-3; D remains unclear. Germline CDR1 is LNHNV and CDR2 is YYDKDF (reference sequence). V was pared by 5 bases and J by 5 bases, with 8 bases between. The CDR3 spans 12 residues. CDR3 nucleotides: TGTGCCACCAGCGGGTTAGGAGATACGCAGTATTTT. As protein: CATSGLGDTQYF.

This clone came up a few times. The genes are TRBV5-1 and TRBJ2-7; TRBD1 matches 8 bases. CDR1 is SGHRS, CDR2 YFSETQ, per germline. Losses at the gene ends were 3 bases for V and 4 bases for J; bases not matched to a gene: 6. This CDR3 has 14 residues. The CDR3 DNA sequence: TGCGCCAGCAGCTATGACAGGGGTTCTTACGAGCAGTACTTC. Translation gives CASSYDRGSYEQYF.

This chain joins TRBV4-1 and TRBJ1-6, with 7 bases that match TRBD1. Per the germline V gene, CDR1 is MGHRA and CDR2 is YSYEKL. V lost 8 bases and J lost 0; bases outside the gene matches: 7. The CDR3 runs 16 residues. The chain's CDR3 is CASGRDSSSYNSPLHF. The CDR3 DNA follows: TGCGCCAGCGGCCGGGACAGCAGCTCCTATAATTCACCCCTCCACTTT.

This clone was seen just once. V is TRBV3-1 (or the pseudogene TRBV3-2) and J is TRBJ1-4; the match to TRBD1 covers 8 bases. V lost 4 bases, J lost 5 bases, and 0 bases stayed unmatched. Germline CDR1 LGHDT, CDR2 YNNKEL (reference sequence). The CDR3 has 13 residues. CDR3 loop: CASSRDRNEKLFF. The CDR3 DNA reads as TGTGCCAGCAGCCGGGACAGGAATGAAAAACTGTTTTTT.

This clone was seen only a few times. The rearrangement joins TRBV19 to TRBJ2-3, with TRBD1 identical over 9 bases. Looked up from germline, CDR1 is LNHDA and CDR2 is SQIVND (reference sequence). This CDR3 is built from 15 residues. V dropped 5 bases and J dropped 6; count of bases not matched to a gene: 9. CDR3 sequence reads: CASSGTGGLLDTQYF. The CDR3, as DNA: TGTGCCAGTAGTGGAACAGGGGGCCTTCTGGATACGCAGTATTTT.

The chain carries TRBV19 and TRBJ2-2; D assignment may be TRBD1 or TRBD2 (5 bases each). The germline gives CDR1 LNHDA, CDR2 SQIVND (reference sequence). This CDR3 comprises 13 residues. The V gene lost 7 bases and the J gene lost 1 base, with 7 bases spanning the gap. CDR3 nucleotides: TGTGCCAGTAAGGGACGGAACACCGGGGAGCTGTTTTTT. This gives the protein CASKGRNTGELFF.

This chain connects TRBV11-2 to TRBJ2-5; 9 bases map to TRBD2. CDR3 length: 17 amino acids. The V segment lost 5 bases and the J segment 1 base; nucleotides outside the gene matches: 11. Germline V gene lookup returns CDR1 SGHAT and CDR2 FQNNGV. The CDR3 nucleotides are TGTGCCAGCAGCCCTGGGGTAGTAGCGGGGGCCCAAGAGACCCAGTACTTC. It translates to CASSPGVVAGAQETQYF.

This clone was detected a few times. The chain joins TRBV7-9 to TRBJ1-1; D perhaps matches TRBD1 (5 bases). CDR3 size: 11 residues. In germline, CDR1 is SEHNR, CDR2 FQNEAQ (reference sequence). The V gene lost 10 bases and the J gene lost 7 bases, with 13 bases spanning the gap. The CDR3 loop reads CATTLGGEAFF. Here the CDR3 DNA reads TGTGCCACCACTTTGGGGGGTGAAGCTTTCTTT. Using reference TRBV7-9 and TRBJ1-1 for the parts outside the CDR3, the full variable domain is DTGVSQNPRHKITKRGQNVTFRCDPISEHNRLYWYRQTLGQGPEFLTYFQNEAQLEKSRLLSDRFSAERPKGSFSTLEIQRTEQGDSAMYLCATTLGGEAFFGQGTRLTVV.

The chain uses TRBV19 and TRBJ2-2; D gene unclear. This CDR3 has 14 amino acids. V was pared by 6 bases and J by 2 bases, with 10 bases between. Germline V lookup: CDR1 LNHDA, CDR2 SQIVND (reference sequence). CDR3 amino acids: CASRSRPNTGELFF. In DNA form, the CDR3 reads TGTGCCAGTAGATCGCGTCCAAACACCGGGGAGCTGTTTTTT.

The chain is built from TRBV5-1 and TRBJ1-1; D is ambiguous. V was pared by 2 bases and J by 1 base, with 9 bases between. This CDR3 is built from 14 residues. Germline CDR1 SGHRS, CDR2 YFSETQ. The CDR3 nucleotides are TGCGCCAGCAGCTTCCAGATTAGGAACACTGAAGCTTTCTTT. This gives the protein CASSFQIRNTEAFF.